The clone carrying this T cell receptor beta chain came up many times. Its antigen is as yet unknown. The sample is drawn from a study of regulatory T cells in long-lasting Graves disease. Arm-PCR with iRepertoire HTBI primers amplified the CDR3 regions for these TCR beta libraries. In the authors' workflow: Samples collectively showed 62 TRBV and approximately 14 TRBJ segments. TCRdb independently ran MiXCR on the multiplex PCR reads; one entry per CDR3 protein. TCRdb, not the authors, supplied the V and J calls. The sample yields about 430,000 distinct CDR3 sequences, 15% seen once. The CDR3 consists of 15 residues. Germline lookup yields CDR1 MDHEN and CDR2 SYDVKM. V gave up 5 bases and J gave up 8 bases; unmatched junction bases: 9. The time point was: newly diagnosed GD, antithyroid drugs for less than 3 months. Extracted PBMC RNA gave rise to the TCR library. General study results and limits: The persistent group shared 2,700 or so public clonotypes, more than the roughly 990 shared by new patients.

The data also belong to a second study, concerning T cells in Graves' hyperthyroidism and ophthalmopathy. As reported in that work: Patients showing uncontrolled infection, other autoimmune disease, pregnancy or lactation were ineligible. Diagnoses rested on clinical symptoms, serum thyroxine and TRAb, thyroid ultrasound and orbital computed tomography.

The rearrangement joins TRBV28 to TRBJ2-2, with 9 bases aligning to TRBD1. This clonotype was sampled from a woman in her thirties or forties with Graves disease. The sample here was peripheral blood mononuclear cells (PBMCs), taken at new diagnosis, from a patient treated with antithyroid drugs. CDR3: CASSGGQGLVGELFF. The CDR3 DNA is TGTGCCAGCAGTGGGGGACAGGGCTTAGTGGGGGAGCTGTTTTTT. Supplemented by reference TRBV28 and TRBJ2-2, the full variable domain reads DVKVTQSSRYLVKRTGEKVFLECVQDMDHENMFWYRQDPGLGLRLIYFSYDVKMKEKGDIPEGYSVSREKKERFSLILESASTNQTSMYLCASSGGQGLVGELFFGEGSRLTVL.